The T cell receptor (beta chain) described here comes from a study of tumor and adjacent non-tumor tissue in lung cancer. Study as a whole: Each sample yielded around 4.2 million productive TCRbeta reads on average.

The library came from three nested PCR rounds adapted from ARM-PCR protocols. Each CDR3 protein gets one entry after TCRdb re-called the multiplex PCR reads with MiXCR. This table has 90,000 to 100,000 distinct CDR3 sequences, about 80% appearing once. RNA was extracted from bulk tissue without any cell sorting. The normal lung tissue was taken more than 3 cm from the tumor edge. Between the trimmed V and J ends, which lost 2 bases and 0 bases, there was a span of 9 bases. The CDR3 runs to 14 residues. The germline V gene has CDR1 SGHRS and CDR2 YFSETQ. This chain connects TRBV5-1 to TRBJ2-7; D unclear. This TCR derives from a man aged 60 to 75 with small cell lung cancer. The sequencing input was distant non-tumor lung tissue. As DNA, the CDR3 is TGCGCCAGCAGCTTCAGTCAGCTCTCCTACGAGCAGTACTTC. This sequence encodes CASSFSQLSYEQYF.